This T cell receptor (beta chain) emerged from a study of T-cell reconstitution after alpha-beta-depleted transplantation in children (dated by TCRdb to 2015 to 2016). For the wider study: Using TCR repertoire profiling, the study quantitatively followed how T-cell immune reconstitution unfolded in children after TCRalphabeta/CD19-depleted allogeneic hematopoietic cell transplantation.

A note on this clonotype: Its antigen is currently not known. No base quality values were provided; no much bigger clone lies one nucleotide off.

The library was obtained by PCR. Sequencer: Illumina HiSeq 2500. TCR library preparation used molecular barcoding, with unique molecular identifiers applied to normalize quantification of the TCRbeta repertoire. TCRdb redid the processing of the public reads, applying fastp at Q25 and MiXCR, and retained in-frame beta chains. When rows share a CDR3 protein, they turn into one entry using the most common DNA and genes. In this sample the table shows 250,000 to 300,000 distinct CDR3 sequences, about 10% of which occur a single time. The top ten clones comprise 9.5% to 13% of the sample. The CDR1 and CDR2 encoded by the germline V gene are SQVTM and ANQGSEA. Including cysteine and phenylalanine, the CDR3 has 15 amino acids. CDR3 DNA only is kept here, 45 bases in frame from base 1. Trimming takes 1 base from V and 4 bases from J, and the germline ends sit 14 bases apart.

The receptor chain draws on TRBV29-1 and TRBJ2-1; 5 matching bases give a weak D call of TRBD2. The sequence was obtained from a human donor who donated a stem cell graft to a child with SCID. The specimen was PBMCs from the stem cell graft donor, collected from the stem cell graft. The bases read TGCAGCGTTGAAGGCCTAGCTGTCTCATACAATGAGCAGTTCTTC. It translates as CSVEGLAVSYNEQFF.